The clone carrying this TCR beta chain turned up a few times. Sample time point: newly diagnosed GD, antithyroid drugs for less than 3 months. Isolated PBMC RNA provided the starting material for the TCR library. Both iRepertoire HTBI primers and Arm-PCR of CDR3 regions were used to build the TCR beta libraries. From the multiplex PCR reads, TCRdb called clonotypes with MiXCR, one entry per CDR3 protein. The sample holds roughly 420,000 distinct CDR3 sequences, 16% seen once. This specimen belongs to a study of regulatory T cells in long-lasting Graves disease. The CDR3 runs 15 residues. The V gene's germline CDR1 is KGHDR and CDR2 SFDVKD. Trimming cost V 4 bases and J 7 bases, with 18 bases left between them. The sample also formed part of further work on T cells in Graves' hyperthyroidism and ophthalmopathy. That study reports: Ophthalmopathy was identified by the model a median roughly 6.5 months ahead of onset.

This sample comprised peripheral blood mononuclear cells (PBMCs), obtained at new diagnosis, from a patient treated with antithyroid drugs. The clonotype comes from a woman between 25 and 40 years old with Graves disease. This rearrangement joins TRBV24-1 to TRBJ1-2; no firm D call. DNA of the CDR3: TGTGCCACCAGTGACCCTCTAGAAGTAGGCTCTGGCTACACCTTC. Protein sequence: CATSDPLEVGSGYTF.